These 28 T cell receptor beta chains originate from one sample sequenced in a study of T cells in Graves' hyperthyroidism and ophthalmopathy (dated by TCRdb to about 2019). Libraries were prepared through multiplex PCR. Data came from an Illumina HiSeq 2000. The TCR beta CDR3 regions were amplified from the RNA transcripts. For the first round of RT-PCR on the TCR CDR3, the HTBI primer set was used together with the Qiagen OneStep RT-PCR kit. TCRdb itself trimmed the public reads at Q25 with fastp, ran MiXCR and retained productive beta chains. CDR3 protein sequences are deduplicated, and each keeps its most common genes and DNA. Counted in this sample were some 650,000 distinct CDR3 sequences; more than 15% of them appeared once. The top ten clonotypes cover 3% to 4% of the sample. Sample: blood. The receptors here all came from a woman between 35 and 50 years old with Graves' ophthalmopathy.

This clonotype was recorded many times. The chain combines TRBV3-1 with TRBJ2-2; 7 bases line up with TRBD2. From germline, CDR1 is LGHDT and CDR2 YNNKEL (reference sequence). The CDR3 runs to 15 residues. V shed 3 bases and J 4 bases; nucleotides not matched to a gene: 5. The CDR3 here is CASSQGRVGTGELFF. CDR3 in DNA: TGTGCCAGCAGCCAGGGGAGGGTTGGCACCGGGGAGCTGTTTTTT.

J is TRBJ2-2 and V is TRBV7-9, with TRBD2 as a possible D gene (5 bases). Germline-derived CDR1 and CDR2 are SEHNR and FQNEAQ (reference sequence). The CDR3 length is 17 residues. V lost 5 bases and J 0 bases, leaving 16 bases between the germline ends. The CDR3 spells CASSNREGRPNTGELFF. In DNA form, the CDR3 reads TGTGCCAGCAGCAACAGAGAGGGCAGGCCGAACACCGGGGAGCTGTTTTTT.

The gene calls are TRBV6-5 and TRBJ1-5, with TRBD1 as a possible D gene (5 bases). Trimming stripped 0 bases from V and 3 bases from J, with 18 bases between. Germline V gene sequence: CDR1 MNHEY, CDR2 SVGAGI. The CDR3 extends over 18 amino acids. The CDR3 loop is CASSYSPGTDPYNQPQHF. The DNA of the CDR3 is TGTGCCAGCAGTTACTCTCCTGGGACGGATCCTTACAATCAGCCCCAGCATTTT.

This clonotype was detected a few times. The CDR3 DNA is TGTGCCAGCTCACCGGGTTCTCCGGGACTAGCGGGCCTCAATGAGCAGTTCTTC. It codes for CASSPGSPGLAGLNEQFF. J is TRBJ2-1 and V is TRBV18; 12 bases align to TRBD2. The V and J ends lost 3 bases and 6 bases, in that order; junction bases with no gene match: 12. Germline V gives CDR1 KGHSH, CDR2 LQKENI. The length of the CDR3 is 18 residues.

Many counts were recorded for this clonotype. The chain has TRBV7-8 and TRBJ2-7; D ambiguous. Between the trimmed V and J ends, which lost 1 base and 1 base, there was a span of 8 bases. This CDR3 is 14 amino acids long. Germline loops: CDR1 SGHVS, CDR2 FQNEAQ. The CDR3 sequence: CASSLDSYSYEQYF. The CDR3 nucleotides read TGTGCCAGCAGCTTAGATTCCTATTCCTACGAGCAGTACTTC.

In this sample, this clonotype turned up a few times. One end of the junction is discordant with germline, which a read error may explain. The V and J genes are TRBV27 and TRBJ1-1, with D uncertain. CDR1 MNHEY and CDR2 SMNVEV come from the germline V gene (reference sequence). The CDR3 length is 15 residues. The CDR3 region has the DNA TGTGCCAGCAGTTTATCCTCCCTCACGAACGCTGAAGCTTTCTTT. The encoded protein is CASSLSSLTNAEAFF.

There are many counts of this clonotype. This chain joins TRBV24-1 and TRBJ2-2, with D maybe TRBD1 (6 bases). CDR1 KGHDR and CDR2 SFDVKD come from the germline V gene. The germline V and J ends were trimmed by 7 bases and 4 bases, with 12 bases remaining between them. The CDR3 runs 14 residues. CDR3: CATRQGRGTGELFF. In nucleotides, the CDR3 is TGTGCCACCAGACAGGGTAGGGGCACCGGGGAGCTGTTTTTT.

This clonotype occurred many times. The chain couples TRBV2 to TRBJ2-7; D is unclear. This CDR3 is 15 amino acids long. The V and J ends lost 3 bases and 6 bases respectively, with 18 bases between them. Looked up from germline, CDR1 is SNHLY and CDR2 is FYNNEI. The CDR3 protein is CASSDWQLGLLEQYF. The CDR3 DNA follows: TGTGCCAGCAGTGATTGGCAGTTGGGCCTTCTCGAGCAGTACTTC.

The chain recombines TRBV7-9 with TRBJ2-1; 12 bases line up with TRBD2. Germline V gives CDR1 SEHNR, CDR2 FQNEAQ (reference sequence). The CDR3 covers 16 residues. With 5 bases clipped from V and 7 bases from J, the junction kept 9 bases outside the gene matches. In nucleotides, the CDR3 is TGTGCCAGCAGCGCCAGACTAGCGGGAGAAAAGAATGAGCAGTTCTTC. This encodes CASSARLAGEKNEQFF.

Ten or more counts support this clonotype. The chain uses TRBV18 and TRBJ2-7; possible D gene TRBD2, 5 bases. CDR3 length equals 16 residues. Germline loops: CDR1 KGHSH, CDR2 LQKENI. The V end was cut by 0 bases, the J end by 3 bases, with 15 bases between. The CDR3 region has the DNA TGTGCCAGCTCACCACCGGTCGGCGGGTTCGGCTACGAGCAGTACTTC. This encodes CASSPPVGGFGYEQYF.

The rearrangement joins TRBV28 to TRBJ2-4; D ambiguous. The CDR3 spans 16 residues. Trimming removed 3 bases at V and 0 bases at J, with 12 bases between. Germline V CDR1 and CDR2: MDHEN, SYDVKM. This chain's CDR3 is CASSFQRTTAKNIQYF. The CDR3 DNA reads TGTGCCAGCAGTTTCCAGCGCACCACAGCCAAAAACATTCAGTACTTC.

With respect to this clonotype: It may be a read error: a sequence one base away is much more abundant. Here the CDR3 DNA reads TGTGCCAGCAGTTTACCTTGGCAGAACTATGGCCACACCTTC. Translation: CASSLPWQNYGHTF. The V and J genes are TRBV28 and TRBJ1-2; no definite D call. The CDR3 spans 14 residues. Germline V gene sequence: CDR1 MDHEN, CDR2 SYDVKM.

This clonotype has at least ten counts. V gene TRBV5-1 combines with J gene TRBJ2-3, with D possibly matching TRBD2 (5 bases). V was trimmed by 3 bases and J by 2 bases, leaving 19 bases between them. The CDR3 is 17 residues long. Germline lookup yields CDR1 SGHRS and CDR2 YFSETQ. As DNA, the CDR3 is TGCGCCAGCAGCTCCCCCTCGAACGGACTTACCACAGATACGCAGTATTTT. Its translation: CASSSPSNGLTTDTQYF.

This clonotype was counted a few times. The chain carries TRBV20-1 and TRBJ2-1; 12 bases are shared with TRBD2. The CDR3 spans 14 residues. Losses at the gene ends were 5 bases for V and 7 bases for J; bases not matched to a gene: 6. CDR1 is DFQATT and CDR2 is SNEGSKA in the germline V gene (reference sequence). The CDR3 coding sequence is TGCAGTGCTTCTAGCGGGGGGGTTCGAAATGAGCAGTTCTTC. Its protein product is CSASSGGVRNEQFF.

This clonotype was counted many times. This chain joins TRBV12-3 or TRBV12-4 and TRBJ1-5; 7 nucleotides match TRBD1. Trimming at V came to 9 bases and at J to 1 base, leaving 6 bases not matched to a gene. The CDR3 loop spans 14 amino acids. The DNA for the CDR3 is TGTGCCAGTAGTCTGACAGGGAGCAATCAGCCCCAGCATTTT. Translated: CASSLTGSNQPQHF.

In this sample, this clonotype turned up many times. The V call is TRBV11-2, the J call TRBJ1-4, with D possibly TRBD1 on 5 matching bases. The germline V gene has CDR1 SGHAT and CDR2 FQNNGV. This CDR3 spans 14 amino acids. V lost 0 bases, J lost 12 bases, and 14 bases lay in between. CDR3 sequence reads: CASSLDREGVELFF. The DNA for the CDR3 is TGTGCCAGCAGCTTAGACAGGGAGGGAGTGGAACTGTTTTTT.

This clonotype was seen at least ten times. V is TRBV30 and J is TRBJ1-1; tentative D call: TRBD1 (6 bases). CDR3 length: 13 amino acids. Trimming cost V 3 bases and J 5 bases, with 13 bases left between them. In germline, CDR1 is GTSNPN, CDR2 SVGIG (reference sequence). The CDR3, as DNA: TGTGCCTGGAGCAGGGGACTGGGAACTGAAGCTTTCTTT. Protein: CAWSRGLGTEAFF. The entire variable domain, with the rest obtained from reference TRBV30 and TRBJ1-1, is as follows: SQTIHQWPATLVQPVGSPLSLECTVEGTSNPNLYWYRQAAGRGLQLLFYSVGIGQISSEVPQNLSASRPQDRQFILSSKKLLLSDSGFYLCAWSRGLGTEAFFGQGTRLTVV.

There are a few counts of this clonotype. V gene TRBV7-2 combines with J gene TRBJ2-7; possible D gene TRBD1, 5 bases. The CDR3 covers 15 residues. CDR1 is SGHTA and CDR2 is FQGNSA in the germline V gene. V lost 1 base to trimming and J lost 2 bases, with 12 bases between them. In DNA, the CDR3 is TGTGCCAGCAGCTTAGTGTGGCAGGGCGCCTACGAGCAGTACTTC. This translates into CASSLVWQGAYEQYF.

This chain uses TRBV27 with TRBJ2-7, with D uncertain. The CDR3 sequence is 13 residues long. Trimming removed 1 base at V and 5 bases at J, with 9 bases between. CDR1 and CDR2 (germline): MNHEY, SMNVEV (reference sequence). CDR3 sequence: CASSLFNSDEQYF. Here the CDR3 DNA reads TGTGCCAGCAGTTTATTCAATTCGGACGAGCAGTACTTC.

This clonotype came up many times. The chain combines TRBV28 with TRBJ1-5, with a tentative D call TRBD1 (5 bases). Germline-derived CDR1 and CDR2 are MDHEN and SYDVKM. This CDR3 spans 18 amino acids. Trimming removed 7 bases from V and 0 bases from J, with 22 bases in between. The CDR3, as DNA: TGTGCCAGCAACCCTCCGGGACCGGACCCCCTTAGCAATCAGCCCCAGCATTTT. This codes for CASNPPGPDPLSNQPQHF.

The chain couples TRBV11-2 to TRBJ2-1, with 9 bases lining up with TRBD2. Germline loops: CDR1 SGHAT, CDR2 FQNNGV. The V gene end was trimmed by 9 bases and the J gene end by 7 bases; junction bases not matched to a gene: 13. The CDR3 consists of 15 residues. The chain's CDR3 is CASSMGTSYVNEQFF. CDR3 coding DNA: TGTGCCAGTAGTATGGGGACTAGCTACGTGAATGAGCAGTTCTTC.

This clonotype has a count of ten or more. The chain combines TRBV7-3 with TRBJ2-1, with 12 bases matching TRBD2. This CDR3 is built from 15 residues. After removal of 2 bases from V and 6 bases from J, the junction contained 2 bases not matched to a gene. From germline, CDR1 is SGHTA and CDR2 FQGTGA. CDR3 nucleotide sequence: TGTGCCAGCAGCTTACGACTAGCGGGAGTCAATGAGCAGTTCTTC. This gives the protein CASSLRLAGVNEQFF.

V gene TRBV2 combines with J gene TRBJ2-2; D is unresolved. Germline values: CDR1 SNHLY, CDR2 FYNNEI. V was pared by 8 bases and J by 0 bases, with 4 bases between. CDR3 length equals 12 residues. The CDR3 DNA is TGTGCCAGCCTAGCGAACACCGGGGAGCTGTTTTTT. Protein product: CASLANTGELFF.

This clonotype occurred a few times. This chain links TRBV7-9 with TRBJ1-1; TRBD1 aligns across 10 bases. CDR1 is SEHNR and CDR2 is FQNEAQ in the germline V gene (reference sequence). The CDR3 contains 17 residues. The V segment lost 0 bases and the J segment 5 bases; nucleotides outside the gene matches: 9. The CDR3 coding sequence is TGTGCCAGCAGCTTAGCTTTCGGGACAGGGGTAGGGACTGAAGCTTTCTTT. The encoded protein is CASSLAFGTGVGTEAFF.

This clonotype was observed at least ten times. This chain links TRBV30 with TRBJ2-2; the D call may be TRBD1 or TRBD2 (5 bases each). V was shortened by 1 base and J by 6 bases, with 15 bases between the two germline ends. There are 15 residues in the CDR3. The germline CDR1 and CDR2 sequences are GTSNPN and SVGIG (reference sequence). The CDR3 reads CAWSGLGADSGELFF. The CDR3 nucleotides read TGTGCCTGGAGTGGTCTCGGGGCGGATTCCGGGGAGCTGTTTTTT. The whole variable domain, filled in from reference TRBV30 and TRBJ2-2, reads SQTIHQWPATLVQPVGSPLSLECTVEGTSNPNLYWYRQAAGRGLQLLFYSVGIGQISSEVPQNLSASRPQDRQFILSSKKLLLSDSGFYLCAWSGLGADSGELFFGEGSRLTVL.

This clonotype has at least ten counts. The CDR3: CASSAGQGNTGELFF. Written as DNA, the CDR3 is TGCGCCAGCAGCGCGGGACAAGGGAACACCGGGGAGCTGTTTTTT. The genes are TRBV5-1 and TRBJ2-2, with D perhaps being TRBD1 or TRBD2 (6 bases each). Germline CDR1 is SGHRS and CDR2 is YFSETQ. The CDR3 consists of 15 residues. V lost 4 bases and J lost 1, with 11 bases in between.

About this clonotype: This sequence may be a read error, since a much larger clone differs from it by one base. This chain links TRBV5-6 with TRBJ1-2; TRBD1 is a possible D gene (5 bases). Germline values: CDR1 SGHDT, CDR2 YYEEEE. The CDR3 spans 13 residues. The chain's CDR3 is CASSFGQNYGYAF. In nucleotides, the CDR3 is TGTGCCAGCAGCTTCGGACAAAACTATGGCTACGCCTTC. The full variable domain, its missing parts supplied by reference TRBV5-6 and TRBJ1-2, is DAGVTQSPTHLIKTRGQQVTLRCSPKSGHDTVSWYQQALGQGPQFIFQYYEEEERQRGNFPDRFSGHQFPNYSSELNVNALLLGDSALYLCASSFGQNYGYAFGSGTRLTVV.

As DNA, the CDR3 is TGTGCCAGCAGCTTAGATACCGGCTCCCTGAACACCGGGGAGCTGTTTTTT. Its translation: CASSLDTGSLNTGELFF. The V call is TRBV11-2, the J call TRBJ2-2; D not certain. The CDR3 covers 17 residues. V lost 0 bases and J lost 1, with 12 bases in between. Germline V gene lookup returns CDR1 SGHAT and CDR2 FQNNGV.